This TCR beta chain was found in a study of blood T cells in healthy people across ages. Study-wide points: Naive and antigen-experienced cells could not be conclusively compared, given unsorted PBMCs. Diversity estimated from one million T cells was considered an underestimate.

Comments on this clonotype: Its target is unknown.

The CDR3 consists of 14 residues. V lost 5 bases and J 2 bases, leaving 13 bases between the germline ends. From germline, CDR1 is SEHNR and CDR2 FQNEAQ (reference sequence). Every sample had a minimum of 6 million PBMCs isolated. Together with a sample-barcoded 5' primer, a J-beta primer mix was included in a second PCR lasting about 6 to 12 cycles. Every cDNA was tagged by a template-switch adaptor with 12 random nucleotides. TCRdb fed the 5' RACE reads into MiXCR, producing one record per CDR3 protein. In the table there are over 600,000 distinct CDR3 sequences, about 45% of which are singletons. The TCR comes from a man older than 75 in good health. Sequenced sample: blood. The V gene is TRBV7-9, the J gene TRBJ2-7, with a weak D call TRBD2 (6 bases). CDR3 coding DNA: TGTGCCAGCAGCACGGAGGGGCTAGCCTACGAGCAGTACTTC. It translates to CASSTEGLAYEQYF.